A selection of T cell receptor beta chains follows, all from one sample in a study of cytomegalovirus exposure and HLA in healthy donors. The repertoire was sequenced with immunoSEQ multiplex PCR; TCRdb's copy has only in-frame clones and lacks some. Of about 130,000 clones in the sample, about 80% were seen once. Sequencing used PBMCs. Source of these receptors: a woman in her forties or fifties in good health and CMV-seronegative. The CDR3 runs from the conserved cysteine through the conserved F or W. Fields, in order: clone size, V gene, D gene, J gene, CDR3 protein, CDR3 DNA. A D gene is named only where the DNA matches it firmly. Rows give clone size only sometimes, using once, few, many, or a class for an expanded clone.

few,TRBV15,.,TRBJ1-3,CATSRDRHGAGVQDTIYF,TGTGCCACCAGCAGAGATCGGCATGGGGCAGGAGTGCAAGACACCATATATTTT
.,TRBV28,.,TRBJ1-1,CASSSPWSWGPEAFF,TGTGCCAGCAGTTCGCCGTGGAGTTGGGGCCCTGAAGCTTTCTTT
.,TRBV5-1,TRBD2,TRBJ2-1,CASRPAGTSETYNEQFF,TGCGCCAGCAGACCCGCCGGGACTAGCGAGACCTACAATGAGCAGTTCTTC
.,TRBV6-5,.,TRBJ2-7,CASSYSRDNYEQYF,TGTGCCAGCAGTTACTCACGGGACAACTACGAGCAGTACTTC
few,TRBV27,.,TRBJ2-1,CASKVNAGSSYNEQFF,TGTGCCAGCAAGGTAAACGCGGGAAGCTCCTACAATGAGCAGTTCTTC
.,TRBV19,.,TRBJ1-1,CASSKVWGGNTEAFF,TGTGCCAGTAGTAAGGTGTGGGGGGGGAACACTGAAGCTTTCTTT
once,TRBV28,TRBD1,TRBJ1-4,CASKFGDRGLNEKLFF,TGTGCCAGCAAGTTCGGGGACAGGGGCCTTAATGAAAAACTGTTTTTT
.,TRBV30,.,TRBJ1-2,CAWSVNGVYGYTF,TGTGCCTGGAGTGTAAACGGTGTTTATGGCTACACCTTC
.,TRBV10-3,.,TRBJ1-2,CAIQEPSGRRDGYTF,TGTGCCATCCAAGAACCATCGGGCCGCAGGGATGGCTACACCTTC
.,TRBV7-3,.,TRBJ2-1,CASSLNPSPMHEQFF,TGTGCCAGCAGCTTAAATCCAAGTCCTATGCATGAGCAGTTCTTC
.,TRBV7-2,TRBD2,TRBJ2-3,CASSSPAGGLAIDTQYF,TGTGCCAGCAGCTCCCCTGCGGGGGGACTAGCGATAGATACGCAGTATTTT
few,TRBV7-9,.,TRBJ2-2,CASDDGGENTGELFF,TGTGCCAGCGACGACGGCGGGGAGAACACCGGGGAGCTGTTTTTT
.,TRBV5-1,TRBD2,TRBJ2-3,CASSPTSGMSTDTQYF,TGCGCCAGCAGCCCCACTAGCGGGATGAGCACAGATACGCAGTATTTT
.,TRBV11-2,.,TRBJ2-5,CASSPLDREETQYF,TGTGCCAGCAGCCCATTGGACAGAGAAGAGACCCAGTACTTC
.,TRBV4-2,.,TRBJ1-5,CASSQGLSNQPQHF,TGTGCCAGCAGCCAAGGGCTGAGCAATCAGCCCCAGCATTTT
few,TRBV11-3,TRBD2,TRBJ2-1,CASSLKQLAGFDEQFF,TGTGCCAGCAGCTTAAAACAACTAGCGGGATTTGATGAGCAGTTCTTC
.,TRBV2,.,TRBJ2-2,CASSPSTGIGELFF,TGTGCCAGCAGCCCCTCCACAGGGATCGGGGAGCTGTTTTTT
.,TRBV5-4,.,TRBJ2-1,CASSFSKVSYNEQFF,TGTGCCAGCAGCTTTAGTAAAGTGTCCTACAATGAGCAGTTCTTC
.,TRBV9,TRBD2,TRBJ2-1,CASSPRLAGGDNEQFF,TGTGCCAGCAGCCCGCGACTAGCGGGAGGGGACAATGAGCAGTTCTTC
once,TRBV4-1,.,TRBJ1-5,CASSSGIFSNQPQHF,TGCGCCAGCAGTTCCGGGATCTTTAGCAATCAGCCCCAGCATTTT
.,TRBV5-8,TRBD1,TRBJ2-1,CASSLGQGATDEQFF,TGTGCCAGCAGCCTAGGACAGGGTGCGACGGATGAGCAGTTCTTC
.,TRBV7-9,TRBD1,TRBJ1-5,CASSLGTGAPGQPQHF,TGTGCCAGCAGCTTAGGGACAGGGGCGCCGGGTCAGCCCCAGCATTTT
few,TRBV5-6,TRBD2,TRBJ2-2,CASQRDGGNTGELFF,TGTGCCAGCCAGCGGGACGGTGGAAACACCGGGGAGCTGTTTTTT
.,TRBV6-5,.,TRBJ1-1,CASSSNRVTEAFF,TGTGCCAGCAGTTCGAACAGGGTCACTGAAGCTTTCTTT
few,TRBV6-5,TRBD2,TRBJ2-1,CASSRGLAGFDEQFF,TGTGCCAGCAGCCGAGGACTAGCGGGATTCGATGAGCAGTTCTTC
.,TRBV27,.,TRBJ1-4,CASSLLNEKLFF,TGTGCCAGCAGTTTATTAAATGAAAAACTGTTTTTT
.,TRBV21-1,.,TRBJ1-1,CASSKGSPDRGADCIEAFF,TGTGCCAGCAGCAAAGGGTCTCCGGACAGGGGGGCCGACTGCATTGAAGCTTTCTTT
.,TRBV28,.,TRBJ1-5,CASSKLTGTISSNQPQHF,TGTGCCAGCAGTAAACTCACCGGGACAATTTCTTCCAATCAGCCCCAGCATTTT
.,TRBV2,.,TRBJ1-2,CASVQGKDYGYTF,TGTGCCAGCGTACAGGGAAAGGACTATGGCTACACCTTC
.,TRBV29-1,.,TRBJ2-3,CSVAPGADTQYF,TGCAGCGTTGCCCCGGGGGCAGATACGCAGTATTTT
.,TRBV19,.,TRBJ2-5,CASNPVGGVETQYF,TGTGCCAGTAACCCCGTTGGAGGGGTAGAGACCCAGTACTTC
.,TRBV5-1,TRBD1,TRBJ2-2,CASSLSLLRQGQGTGELFF,TGCGCCAGCAGCTTGTCCCTCCTTAGACAGGGCCAGGGCACCGGGGAGCTGTTTTTT
.,TRBV2,.,TRBJ1-4,CASSVRRYEKLFF,TGTGCCAGCAGTGTCAGGCGCTATGAAAAACTGTTTTTT